One sample yielded the 7 T cell receptor beta chains listed below, sequenced in a study of cytomegalovirus exposure and HLA in healthy donors. The PCR was carried out with 60 Vbeta primers and 13 Jbeta primers. Measured with immunoSEQ multiplex PCR; TCRdb has only the in-frame clones, and not every one. The data hold some 160,000 clones, with more than 65% observed a single time. The sequenced material came from PBMCs. All receptors derive from a man aged 50 to 60 in good health and CMV-seropositive.

The V call is TRBV5-5, the J call TRBJ2-4, with 7 bases lining up with TRBD1. The ends lost 1 base at V and 4 bases at J; junction bases unmatched: 8. CDR1 is SGHKS, CDR2 YYEKEE, per germline (reference sequence). The CDR3 is 16 residues long. The CDR3 DNA reads TGTGCCAGCAGCTTGACCGTGGGACAGACTAAAAACATTCAGTACTTC. This gives the protein CASSLTVGQTKNIQYF.

This chain connects TRBV28 to TRBJ1-3; 7 bases line up with TRBD1. CDR1 MDHEN and CDR2 SYDVKM come from the germline V gene. Trimming took 3 bases from V and 3 from J; bases not matched to a gene: 20. The CDR3 runs 20 residues. CDR3 in DNA: TGTGCCAGCAGTTTCCCCGGGACAGTTCGTTTCGGTGGCGTTGGAAACACCATATATTTT. Translating it yields CASSFPGTVRFGGVGNTIYF.

The chain combines TRBV6-1 with TRBJ2-1; 10 bases map to TRBD2. The junction had 11 bases not matched to a gene; V was cut back by 6 bases and J by 9 bases. This CDR3 has 15 residues. The V gene's germline CDR1 is MNHNS and CDR2 SASEGT. CDR3 bases: TGTGCCAGCAGCCCAGCGGGGGGGCCTTCTGGTGAGCAGTTCTTC. Its translation: CASSPAGGPSGEQFF.

This clone was recorded many times. V and J are TRBV27 and TRBJ2-7, with 10 bases matching TRBD2. The ends lost 5 bases at V and 3 bases at J; junction bases unmatched: 7. The CDR3 contains 15 residues. Germline CDR1 and CDR2: MNHEY and SMNVEV (reference sequence). The CDR3 loop is CASSPQTSGRYEQYF. CDR3 in DNA: TGTGCCAGCAGTCCTCAGACTAGCGGGCGCTACGAGCAGTACTTC.

The chain has TRBV28 and TRBJ2-6; TRBD1 agrees at 7 bases. Losses at the gene ends were 5 bases for V and 0 bases for J; bases not matched to a gene: 10. Germline CDR1 is MDHEN and CDR2 is SYDVKM. The CDR3 is made up of 18 amino acids. In DNA, the CDR3 is TGTGCCAGCAGTCCCCCCGGGGACAGCTACTCTGGGGCCAACGTCCTGACTTTC. Translating gives CASSPPGDSYSGANVLTF. Variable domain in full (rest from reference TRBV28 and TRBJ2-6): DVKVTQSSRYLVKRTGEKVFLECVQDMDHENMFWYRQDPGLGLRLIYFSYDVKMKEKGDIPEGYSVSREKKERFSLILESASTNQTSMYLCASSPPGDSYSGANVLTFGAGSRLTVL.

The rearrangement links TRBV7-9 to TRBJ1-1; D uncertain. The germline V gene encodes CDR1 SEHNR and CDR2 FQNEAQ (reference sequence). CDR3 length: 13 amino acids. Trimming stripped 2 bases from V and 2 bases from J, with 6 bases between. The DNA for the CDR3 is TGTGCCAGCAGCTTAAATAGAAACACTGAAGCTTTCTTT. It translates to CASSLNRNTEAFF.

In this sample, this clone turned up a few times. V gene TRBV30 combines with J gene TRBJ1-6; a weak D match, TRBD1 (5 bases). This CDR3 contains 16 residues. Trimming pared 3 bases from V and 2 bases from J, leaving 14 bases between. Germline CDR1 GTSNPN, CDR2 SVGIG (reference sequence). The CDR3, as DNA: TGTGCCTGGAGGAAATTCAGGGAAACCTATAATTCACCCCTCCACTTT. Translated: CAWRKFRETYNSPLHF.